The present TCR beta chain was sequenced within a study of identical twins. CDR1 and CDR2 (germline): SGHRS, YFSETQ. This CDR3 is built from 13 residues. V was shortened by 2 bases and J by 0 bases, with 6 bases between the two germline ends. This clonotype was found many times. TCRdb analysed the 5' RACE reads with MiXCR anew, one entry per CDR3 protein. The data contain around 690,000 distinct CDR3 sequences, less than 25% of them singletons. These data are also associated with another study on T cells expressing NK-cell markers. That source adds: In sorted CD3+CD56+NKG2C+, CD3+CD56+NKG2C- and CD3+CD56-NKG2C+ T cells, TCR beta repertoires were obtained. Of the CD8+ T cell pool in roughly six donors, roughly 1.0-7.0% was accounted for by dominant NKG2C+ clonotypes.

The chain is built from TRBV5-1 and TRBJ2-7, with D unresolved. What was sequenced was PBMCs. This clonotype was obtained from a woman aged 18-29 years in good health. Written as DNA, the CDR3 is TGCGCCAGCAGCTTTCAAAGCTCCTACGAGCAGTACTTC. This sequence encodes CASSFQSSYEQYF.